Listed below are T cell receptor beta chains from one sample, sequenced in a study of memory CD8 T cells in hepatitis C reinfection. Here immunoSEQ multiplex PCR was the method, and the copy in TCRdb shows in-frame clones only, minus some. This table holds 45,000 to 65,000 clones, 89% found once. Sequencing was carried out using naive CD8+ T cells sorted from blood. These receptors were obtained from a young man with hepatitis C virus infection. The CDR3 runs from the conserved cysteine through the conserved F or W. A D gene is named only where the DNA matches it firmly. Not all rows give a size; the values are once, few, many and, for expanded clones, a class.

>NA|TRBJ2-7|TRBV27|NA
TGTGCCAGCAGTTTAGGTGCAGGGATCTACGAGCAGTACTTC
CASSLGAGIYEQYF
>TRBD2|TRBJ2-7|TRBV4-1|NA
TGCGCCAGCAGCCAAGATGGGGGGGTGAGTGACGAGCAGTACTTC
CASSQDGGVSDEQYF
>NA|TRBJ1-1|TRBV6-5|NA
TGTGCCAGCAGTCATCCCCCGGGGGTGGGCACTGAAGCTTTCTTT
CASSHPPGVGTEAFF
>NA|TRBJ1-5|TRBV6-5|NA
TGTGCCAGCAAACCGGACAGAGGAAATCAGCCCCAGCATTTT
CASKPDRGNQPQHF
>TRBD1|TRBJ2-3|TRBV7-9|NA
TGTGCCAGCAGCCCAAAAGGGGGCGTTAGGTCAGATACGCAGTATTTT
CASSPKGGVRSDTQYF
>NA|TRBJ2-7|TRBV4-1|NA
TGCGCCAGCAGCCAAGGATACAGCTACGAGCAGTACTTC
CASSQGYSYEQYF
>TRBD1|TRBJ2-2|TRBV12-5|few
TGTGCTAGTGGTTTAGGAACGACAGGGTCTACCGGGGAGCTGTTTTTT
CASGLGTTGSTGELFF
>TRBD2|TRBJ2-1|TRBV28|NA
TGTGCCAGCAGTTTCCCCCGGACTAGCGGGCATTCCTACAATGAGCAGTTCTTC
CASSFPRTSGHSYNEQFF
>TRBD1|TRBJ2-5|TRBV7-9|NA
TGTGCCAGCAGCCCCCGGACAGGGGGGCAGACCCAGTACTTC
CASSPRTGGQTQYF
>NA|TRBJ2-1|TRBV7-9|NA
TGTGCCAGCAGCTCTGTGACAGGAACCCCGGGAAATGAGCAGTTCTTC
CASSSVTGTPGNEQFF
>NA|TRBJ2-1|TRBV9|NA
TGTGCCAGCAGCGTAGAGGTTGGAGGGAATGAGCAGTTCTTC
CASSVEVGGNEQFF
>TRBD1|TRBJ1-5|TRBV27|NA
TGTGCCAGCAGTTCCCCCCGCCAGGGGGCATATCAGCCCCAGCATTTT
CASSSPRQGAYQPQHF
>TRBD2|TRBJ2-5|TRBV10-3|NA
TGTGCCATCAGTGAAGGGACTAGCGTACAAGAGACCCAGTACTTC
CAISEGTSVQETQYF
>NA|TRBJ2-1|TRBV7-2|NA
TGTGCCAGCAGCTTTTACGTGGGAGCTCCCAATGAGCAGTTCTTC
CASSFYVGAPNEQFF
>TRBD2|TRBJ2-1|TRBV5-4|NA
TGTGCCAGCAGCGATGACCGGACTAGTCGTGAGCAGTTCTTC
CASSDDRTSREQFF
>TRBD1|TRBJ2-1|TRBV7-6|NA
TGTGCCAGCAGCCCCCGCCCCGGACAGGGGTTCTACAATGAGCAGTTCTTC
CASSPRPGQGFYNEQFF
>TRBD1|TRBJ1-5|TRBV28|NA
TGTGCCAGCAGTCCCGCCGACAGGGCGAGTCAGCCCCAGCATTTT
CASSPADRASQPQHF
>TRBD2|TRBJ2-7|TRBV5-6|NA
TGTGCCAGCAGCTTCCATACTAGCGGGAGTTTCTTCAACTACGAGCAGTACTTC
CASSFHTSGSFFNYEQYF
>TRBD2|TRBJ2-7|TRBV6-1|few
TGTGCCAGCAGCCTCGTGGCTAGCGGGAGCTACGAGCAGTACTTC
CASSLVASGSYEQYF
>TRBD2|TRBJ2-1|TRBV28|NA
TGTGCCAGCAGTCTGAGCGGGAAGGTGTTTAATGAGCAGTTCTTC
CASSLSGKVFNEQFF
>NA|TRBJ2-7|TRBV25-1|NA
TGTGCCAGCAGTGAATCTCCCTACGAGCAGTACTTC
CASSESPYEQYF
>TRBD2|TRBJ2-7|TRBV29-1|NA
TGCAGCGTTGAAGATGGTCTAGCGGGAGAGTCCTACGAGCAGTACTTC
CSVEDGLAGESYEQYF
>NA|TRBJ1-1|TRBV13|NA
TGTGCCAGCAGCTTATCGGTGATGAGCACTGAAGCTTTCTTT
CASSLSVMSTEAFF
>NA|TRBJ2-1|TRBV13|NA
TGTGCCAGCAGCTTAGAGGGAGGCGAGCAGTTCTTC
CASSLEGGEQFF
>NA|TRBJ2-1|TRBV7-9|once
TGTGCCAGCAGCCCATCCCCCGGGGATGAGCAGTTCTTC
CASSPSPGDEQFF
>TRBD1|TRBJ1-1|TRBV27|NA
TGTGCCAGCAGTGTGGACAGGGGGGCTGAAGCTTTCTTT
CASSVDRGAEAFF
>NA|TRBJ2-7|TRBV7-9|NA
TGTGCCAGCAGCGCTAGCGTACTCTCCTACGAGCAGTACTTC
CASSASVLSYEQYF
>NA|TRBJ2-7|TRBV2|few
TGTGCCAGCAGTGAGGTCTCGCGCTACGAGCAGTACTTC
CASSEVSRYEQYF
>TRBD2|TRBJ2-3|TRBV4-1|NA
TGCGCCAGCAGTTTCCTAGCGGGAAGCACAGATACGCAGTATTTT
CASSFLAGSTDTQYF
>NA|TRBJ1-2|TRBV30|once
TGTGCCTGGAGTGTCCCCCGTCGGAACGGGTATGGCTACACCTTC
CAWSVPRRNGYGYTF
>NA|TRBJ1-1|TRBV11-2|NA
TGTGCCAGCAGCCTTATTCACAGGGCGACTGAAGCTTTCTTT
CASSLIHRATEAFF
>NA|TRBJ2-1|TRBV4-1|once
TGCGCCAGCAGCCCCCCCCCAGGTGAGCAGTTCTTC
CASSPPPGEQFF
>NA|TRBJ1-2|TRBV11-2|NA
TGTGCCAGCAGCTTAGATGCAGGGGCCTTAGATGGCTACACCTTC
CASSLDAGALDGYTF
>TRBD2|TRBJ2-1|TRBV6-1|NA
TGTGCCAGCAGTGGACTGGGTAGGGAGGGTGAGCAGTTCTTC
CASSGLGREGEQFF
>TRBD1|TRBJ1-2|TRBV19|NA
TGTGCCAGTAGTATAGCCCCCCAGGACAGGGGTCCAGGCTACACCTTC
CASSIAPQDRGPGYTF
>TRBD1|TRBJ1-1|TRBV19|NA
TGTGCCAGTAGTGCCGACAGGGGGCACGGCACTGAAGCTTTCTTT
CASSADRGHGTEAFF
>TRBD2|TRBJ2-1|TRBV6-5|NA
TGTGCCAGCACCCCGGGACTAGCGTCTGAGCAGTTCTTC
CASTPGLASEQFF
>TRBD2|TRBJ2-1|TRBV6-5|NA
TGTGCCAGCAGTGGCAGCGGGGGGGAGCAGTTCTTC
CASSGSGGEQFF
>TRBD2|TRBJ2-3|TRBV7-2|NA
TGTGCCAGCATCACTACTAGCGGGGACACAGATACGCAGTATTTT
CASITTSGDTDTQYF
>NA|TRBJ2-1|TRBV7-9|NA
TGTGCCAGCAGCGTCCAACAGGCGTTGGGGTACAATGAGCAGTTCTTC
CASSVQQALGYNEQFF
>NA|TRBJ2-4|TRBV5-4|few
TGTGCCAGCAGCGTGGACAGTTGGCAAAACATTCAGTACTTC
CASSVDSWQNIQYF
>NA|TRBJ2-4|TRBV4-2|NA
TGTGCCAGCTCCTATGACAAACACAAAAACATTCAGTACTTC
CASSYDKHKNIQYF
>TRBD1|TRBJ1-2|TRBV29-1|NA
TGCAGCGTTGAAGATTGGGACAGATATGGCTACACCTTC
CSVEDWDRYGYTF
>NA|TRBJ2-1|TRBV6-5|once
TGTGCCAGCAGTTACTCTAGCGAGGGTGAGCAGTTCTTC
CASSYSSEGEQFF
>NA|TRBJ1-4|TRBV2|few
TGTGCCAGCAGTGAGGAGCCTAATGAAAAACTGTTTTTT
CASSEEPNEKLFF
>TRBD2|TRBJ2-1|TRBV30|NA
TGTGCCTGGAGCGATAGCGGGGGGGCCGCTGAGCAGTTCTTC
CAWSDSGGAAEQFF
>TRBD1|TRBJ2-5|TRBV28|few
TGTGCCAGCAGTTCTTTAGGTGGGGACAGTCAGTGGGAGACCCAGTACTTC
CASSSLGGDSQWETQYF
>NA|TRBJ2-2|TRBV9|NA
TGTGCCAGCAGCCCATGGACAGCCAACACCGGGGAGCTGTTTTTT
CASSPWTANTGELFF
>NA|TRBJ1-2|TRBV4-3|NA
TGCGCCAGCAGCCCCGGACTCTCGGGAGGCGGCTACACCTTC
CASSPGLSGGGYTF